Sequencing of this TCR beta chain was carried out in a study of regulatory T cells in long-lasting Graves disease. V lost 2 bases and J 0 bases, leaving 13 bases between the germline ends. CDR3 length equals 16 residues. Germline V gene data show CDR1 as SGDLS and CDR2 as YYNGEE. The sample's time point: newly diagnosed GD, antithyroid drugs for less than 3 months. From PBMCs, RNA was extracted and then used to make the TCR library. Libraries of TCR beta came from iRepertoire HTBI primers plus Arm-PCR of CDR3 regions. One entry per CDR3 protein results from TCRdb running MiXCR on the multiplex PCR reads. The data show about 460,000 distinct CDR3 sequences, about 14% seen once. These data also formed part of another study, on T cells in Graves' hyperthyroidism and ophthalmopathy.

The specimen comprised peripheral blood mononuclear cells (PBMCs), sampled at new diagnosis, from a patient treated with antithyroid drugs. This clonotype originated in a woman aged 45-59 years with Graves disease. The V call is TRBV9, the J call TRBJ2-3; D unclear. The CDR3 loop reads CASSVSPTSSTDTQYF. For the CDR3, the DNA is TGTGCCAGCAGCGTTTCTCCCACTTCTAGCACAGATACGCAGTATTTT.